What follows are 5 T cell receptor beta chains derived from one specimen sequenced in a study of T cell responses to AZD1222 COVID-19 vaccine. Libraries were prepared by immunoSEQ multiplex PCR; TCRdb keeps only in-frame clonotypes and omits some of them. Of 90,000 to 150,000 clones listed, about 88% are singletons. Specimen: peripheral blood, collected on day 0 of AZD1222 vaccination. These receptors all stem from an adult in good health.

V usage is TRBV12-3 or TRBV12-4 and J usage is TRBJ2-3; D is undetermined. Trimming removed 10 bases at V and 6 bases at J, with 8 bases between. The CDR3 has 10 amino acids. Here the CDR3 DNA reads TGTGCCACCTTTAGGGATACGCAGTATTTT. Translation: CATFRDTQYF.

This chain uses TRBV30 with TRBJ1-6; no clear D gene. Trimming removed 3 bases from V and 6 bases from J, with 12 bases in between. The CDR3 totals 14 residues. From germline, CDR1 is GTSNPN and CDR2 SVGIG (reference sequence). As DNA, the CDR3 is TGTGCCTGGAGGCCCGGTTACTTTAATTCACCCCTCCACTTT. Translating gives CAWRPGYFNSPLHF.

The J gene is TRBJ1-4, the V gene TRBV5-5; 10 positions agree with TRBD1. CDR1 is SGHKS and CDR2 is YYEKEE in the germline V gene (reference sequence). This CDR3 has 15 residues. V was pared by 1 base and J by 6 bases, with 3 bases of the junction left unmatched. CDR3 sequence reads: CASSLTGTGDEKLFF. The CDR3 region has the DNA TGTGCCAGCAGCTTGACCGGGACAGGGGATGAAAAACTGTTTTTT.

The chain links TRBV7-2 to TRBJ2-1; weak D call: TRBD2 (5 bases). CDR3 length: 15 amino acids. Trimming took 1 base from V and 2 from J, leaving 9 bases between them. Germline CDR1 SGHTA, CDR2 FQGNSA. CDR3 sequence: CASSLGAEPYNEQFF. The CDR3 DNA reads as TGTGCCAGCAGCTTAGGAGCGGAACCCTACAATGAGCAGTTCTTC.

The chain joins TRBV6-6 to TRBJ1-6; perhaps TRBD1 as D (6 bases). Trimming shortened V by 5 bases and J by 7 bases, and 18 bases separated the two germline ends. Germline V gene data show CDR1 as MNHNY and CDR2 as SVGAGI (reference sequence). The CDR3 contains 16 residues. CDR3 in amino acids: CASSRGDRTKNSPLHF. In nucleotides, the CDR3 is TGTGCCAGCAGTCGAGGTGACAGGACGAAGAATTCACCCCTCCACTTT.